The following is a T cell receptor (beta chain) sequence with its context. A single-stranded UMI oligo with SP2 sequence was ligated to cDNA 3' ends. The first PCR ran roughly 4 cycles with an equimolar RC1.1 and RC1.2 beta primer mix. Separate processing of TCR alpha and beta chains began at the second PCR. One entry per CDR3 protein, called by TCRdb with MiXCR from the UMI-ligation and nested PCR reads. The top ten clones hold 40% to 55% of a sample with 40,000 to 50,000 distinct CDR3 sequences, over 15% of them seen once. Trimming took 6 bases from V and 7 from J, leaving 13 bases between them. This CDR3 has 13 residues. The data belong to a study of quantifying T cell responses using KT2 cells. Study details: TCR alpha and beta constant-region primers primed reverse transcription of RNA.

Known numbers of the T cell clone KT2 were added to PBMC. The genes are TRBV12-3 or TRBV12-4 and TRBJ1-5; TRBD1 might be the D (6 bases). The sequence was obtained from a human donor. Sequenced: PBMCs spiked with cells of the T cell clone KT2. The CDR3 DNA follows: TGTGCCAGCAGCCACACCGACAGGCAGCCCCAGCATTTT. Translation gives CASSHTDRQPQHF.